This TCR beta chain was recorded in a study of blood T cells in healthy people across ages. General study findings and limits: Because sorting was not performed, PBMCs prevented conclusive naive versus antigen-experienced comparison.

Each sample yielded at least 6 million isolated PBMCs. Extraction yielded at least 5 micrograms of total RNA per sample. The CDR3 has 15 amino acids. Germline values: CDR1 MDHEN, CDR2 SYDVKM. Trimming left V 8 bases short and J 1 base short, with 18 bases between. In the case of this clonotype: Its antigen is not known.

Next came a second PCR, run for roughly 6 to 11 cycles, which used a sample-barcoded 5' primer along with a J-beta primer mix. TCRdb passed the 5' RACE reads through MiXCR, listing each CDR3 protein once. The sample lists 1.5 million or so distinct CDR3 sequences; 42% were seen once. The sample comprised blood. This TCR was recovered from a woman younger than 30 in good health. The chain joins TRBV28 to TRBJ2-7; D call uncertain. The CDR3 DNA sequence: TGTGCCAGCGGGCGGTACAGCTTAGTTTCCTACGAGCAGTACTTC. It translates to CASGRYSLVSYEQYF.